The clone carrying this TCR beta chain has ten or more counts. Its antigen is as yet unknown. The entry originates in a study of T cells in Graves' hyperthyroidism and ophthalmopathy. Study conclusions and caveats: The blood repertoire included most of the expanded thyroid clonotypes above 0.001.

Amplification yielded TCR beta CDR3 regions, with RNA transcripts as the source. Researchers ran a first-round RT-PCR on the TCR CDR3 using the HTBI primer set. MiXCR, applied by TCRdb to the multiplex PCR reads, yields one record per CDR3 protein. Of under 650,000 distinct CDR3 sequences listed, around 16% are singletons. Germline CDR1 and CDR2: DFQATT and SNEGSKA (reference sequence). The CDR3 is 14 residues long. Trimming took 4 bases from V and 0 from J, leaving 13 bases between them. This receptor was taken from a woman in her twenties or thirties with Graves' hyperthyroidism. V usage is TRBV20-1 and J usage is TRBJ2-7; D might be TRBD1 (5 bases). Sequenced sample: blood. The CDR3, as DNA: TGCAGTGCTACAGGGCTTATAGCCTCCTACGAGCAGTACTTC. Its translation is CSATGLIASYEQYF.